A single sample gave rise to the 29 T cell receptor beta chains below, sequenced in a study of cytotoxic CD8 clonotypes in ibrutinib-treated CLL (dated by TCRdb to the early 2020s). The library was prepared using the immunoSEQ multiplex PCR assay. Sourced from immuneACCESS, this table was stored by TCRdb with only in-frame sequences that have V and J called. A share of the clones is absent; for the studies checked, an unresolved V gene accounts for under half, and the remainder has no known explanation. Across this sample there are tens of thousands of clones, with about three fifths seen only once. Approximately 15% of the sample is taken by the ten largest. Here the sequenced sample was PBMCs, taken before ibrutinib treatment. Receptor source: a human donor with chronic lymphocytic leukemia.

CDR3 residues: CASSYDGTVNYGYTF. For the CDR3, the DNA is TGTGCCAGCAGTTACGATGGGACAGTAAACTATGGCTACACCTTC. The chain links TRBV6-5 to TRBJ1-2, with TRBD1 matching over 7 bases. The CDR3 is made up of 15 amino acids. Trimming removed 2 bases from V and 2 bases from J; junction bases left unmatched: 5. Germline CDR1 and CDR2: MNHEY and SVGAGI.

The chain recombines TRBV30 with TRBJ1-6; the D is unclear. This CDR3 comprises 13 residues. V dropped 4 bases and J dropped 10 bases, with 14 bases sitting between them. Germline-derived CDR1 and CDR2 are GTSNPN and SVGIG (reference sequence). The CDR3 is CAWKRPTTSPLHF. The DNA for the CDR3 is TGTGCCTGGAAGAGGCCGACGACCTCACCCCTCCACTTT.

The chain links TRBV19 to TRBJ2-2; no clear D gene. The ends were cut back, 7 bases at V and 7 bases at J, with 10 bases in the middle. The CDR3 consists of 12 residues. Germline CDR1 reads LNHDA; CDR2 reads SQIVND (reference sequence). CDR3 sequence reads: CASTIGGGELFF. The CDR3 nucleotides read TGTGCCAGTACCATAGGCGGCGGGGAGCTGTTTTTT.

The chain carries TRBV2 and TRBJ2-1; 7 nucleotides agree with TRBD2. CDR1 and CDR2 (germline): SNHLY, FYNNEI. The junction had 7 bases not matched to a gene; V was cut back by 6 bases and J by 2 bases. This CDR3 has 15 residues. The DNA of the CDR3 is TGTGCCAGCAGGGCCTTAGCGGGCACCTACAATGAGCAGTTCTTC. This gives the protein CASRALAGTYNEQFF. The full variable domain, its missing parts supplied by reference TRBV2 and TRBJ2-1, is EPEVTQTPSHQVTQMGQEVILRCVPISNHLYFYWYRQILGQKVEFLVSFYNNEISEKSEIFDDQFSVERPDGSNFTLKIRSTKLEDSAMYFCASRALAGTYNEQFFGPGTRLTVL.

V usage is TRBV7-8 and J usage is TRBJ2-7; the match to TRBD2 covers 9 bases. The CDR3 consists of 18 residues. With V trimmed by 5 bases and J by 7 bases, 21 bases remained unmatched. Germline V CDR1 and CDR2: SGHVS, FQNEAQ. The CDR3 here is CASSTPGLSGSYGEEQYF. For the CDR3, the DNA is TGTGCCAGCAGCACCCCGGGACTTAGCGGGAGTTATGGGGAAGAGCAGTACTTC.

This clone was seen only a few times. The chain has TRBV11-3 and TRBJ2-1; D gene unclear. Germline V CDR1 and CDR2: SGHNT, YENEEA. V was trimmed by 3 bases and J by 2 bases, leaving 5 bases between them. The CDR3 has 13 residues. In DNA, the CDR3 is TGTGCCAGCAGCTTCCGAACCTACAATGAGCAGTTCTTC. Protein product: CASSFRTYNEQFF.

This clone was found a few times. The chain couples TRBV6-6 to TRBJ1-2; unclear D gene. Between the trimmed V and J ends, which lost 4 bases and 3 bases, there was a span of 6 bases. The CDR3 spans 12 residues. Germline CDR1 is MNHNY and CDR2 is SVGAGI (reference sequence). The CDR3 DNA follows: TGTGCCAGCAGTTCAGACTACTATGGCTACACCTTC. Protein sequence: CASSSDYYGYTF.

V and J are TRBV6-5 and TRBJ1-3, with a possible D match to TRBD1 (6 bases). Between the trimmed V and J ends, which lost 6 bases and 7 bases, there was a span of 13 bases. Per germline, CDR1 MNHEY and CDR2 SVGAGI. The CDR3 extends over 13 amino acids. The CDR3 DNA is TGTGCCAGCAGCATCGGGGGGGCCAACACCATATATTTT. Encoded protein: CASSIGGANTIYF.

The CDR3 here is CAWSVLGAETQYF. Written as DNA, the CDR3 is TGTGCCTGGAGTGTACTGGGGGCCGAGACCCAGTACTTC. The chain uses TRBV30 and TRBJ2-5, with D possibly being TRBD1 (6 bases). The CDR3 totals 13 residues. V was pared by 0 bases and J by 5 bases, with 10 bases between. Per germline, CDR1 GTSNPN and CDR2 SVGIG (reference sequence).

Details on this clone: The junction shows a germline mismatch at one end, possibly a read error. Different DNA sequences within this sample yield the same CDR3. In nucleotides, the CDR3 is TGTGCCAGCAGTTACTATTGGGATTCATACGAGCAATACTTC. Translating it yields CASSYYWDSYEQYF. The chain links TRBV6-5 to TRBJ2-7, with D uncertain. Germline values: CDR1 MNHEY, CDR2 SVGAGI. This CDR3 comprises 14 residues.

This clone is termed large (0.1 to 1%). This chain connects TRBV27 to TRBJ2-7; 11 bases align to TRBD2. The CDR3 consists of 16 residues. The V gene end was trimmed by 2 bases and the J gene end by 0 bases; junction bases not matched to a gene: 3. Germline V gene sequence: CDR1 MNHEY, CDR2 SMNVEV (reference sequence). CDR3 sequence reads: CASSLTSGGSSYEQYF. As DNA, the CDR3 is TGTGCCAGCAGTTTAACTAGCGGGGGCTCCTCCTACGAGCAGTACTTC.

This clone was detected only once. The V gene is TRBV5-1, the J gene TRBJ2-5, with TRBD2 identical over 8 bases. The CDR3 has 16 residues. The trim removed 1 base at V and 4 bases at J, leaving 9 bases unmatched. CDR1 is SGHRS and CDR2 is YFSETQ in the germline V gene. The CDR3 sequence is CASSLFGRGGGETQYF. The DNA for the CDR3 is TGCGCCAGCAGCTTGTTTGGACGGGGGGGTGGAGAGACCCAGTACTTC. The variable domain in full, completed from reference TRBV5-1 and TRBJ2-5, reads KAGVTQTPRYLIKTRGQQVTLSCSPISGHRSVSWYQQTPGQGLQFLFEYFSETQRNKGNFPGRFSGRQFSNSRSEMNVSTLELGDSALYLCASSLFGRGGGETQYFGPGTRLLVL.

This clone has a handful of counts. The V and J genes are TRBV27 and TRBJ1-5; a possible D gene is TRBD1 (5 bases). Trimming removed 6 bases from V and 0 bases from J, with 9 bases in between. The CDR3 is made up of 14 amino acids. The germline CDR1 and CDR2 sequences are MNHEY and SMNVEV (reference sequence). The CDR3 protein is CASRDTYSNQPQHF. The CDR3 nucleotides read TGTGCCAGCAGGGACACATATAGCAATCAGCCCCAGCATTTT.

This chain connects TRBV5-1 to TRBJ2-2; 8 nucleotides match TRBD2. In germline, CDR1 is SGHRS, CDR2 YFSETQ. This CDR3 is built from 18 residues. The V gene end was trimmed by 0 bases and the J gene end by 6 bases; junction bases not matched to a gene: 13. CDR3 DNA: TGCGCCAGCAGCTTGGTTAGCCCGACTAGCGTTTTAGCCGGGGAGCTGTTTTTT. This codes for CASSLVSPTSVLAGELFF.

This rearrangement joins TRBV7-2 to TRBJ2-1; tentatively, D is TRBD2 (6 bases). With 2 bases removed from V and 8 bases from J, the gap between germline ends came to 16 bases. The germline CDR1 and CDR2 sequences are SGHTA and FQGNSA. The CDR3 runs 15 residues. CDR3 sequence reads: CASSLYRGRRDEQFF. As DNA, the CDR3 is TGTGCCAGCAGCTTATATCGGGGCAGGAGGGATGAGCAGTTCTTC.

The chain employs TRBV9 and TRBJ2-2, with TRBD1 as a possible D gene (5 bases). V was pared by 4 bases and J by 6 bases, with 10 bases between. This CDR3 contains 13 residues. Looked up from germline, CDR1 is SGDLS and CDR2 is YYNGEE. Here the CDR3 DNA reads TGTGCCAGCAGCATCAGGGATCCCGGGGAGCTGTTTTTT. Translated, it gives CASSIRDPGELFF. The full variable domain, in which reference TRBV9 and TRBJ2-2 provide the parts outside the CDR3, is DSGVTQTPKHLITATGQRVTLRCSPRSGDLSVYWYQQSLDQGLQFLIQYYNGEERAKGNILERFSAQQFPDLHSELNLSSLELGDSALYFCASSIRDPGELFFGEGSRLTVL.

The rearrangement joins TRBV19 to TRBJ1-1; weak D call: TRBD1 (6 bases). The CDR3 length is 14 residues. The germline V and J ends were trimmed by 7 bases and 3 bases, with 15 bases remaining between them. Per germline, CDR1 LNHDA and CDR2 SQIVND (reference sequence). For the CDR3, the DNA is TGTGCCAGTACCATGGGGGGGCGCGACACTGAAGCTTTCTTT. It encodes CASTMGGRDTEAFF.

The chain joins TRBV27 to TRBJ2-1; TRBD2 agrees at 7 bases. This CDR3 is 16 amino acids long. Trimming removed 0 bases from V and 5 bases from J; junction bases left unmatched: 7. CDR1 is MNHEY, CDR2 SMNVEV, per germline (reference sequence). In DNA, the CDR3 is TGTGCCAGCAGTTTATCCAGACTAGCAGATAACAATGAGCAGTTCTTC. Translation gives CASSLSRLADNNEQFF.

The V call is TRBV13, the J call TRBJ2-7; D not resolved. CDR1 is PRHDT and CDR2 is FYEKMQ in the germline V gene (reference sequence). The CDR3 is made up of 13 amino acids. The germline V and J ends were trimmed by 7 bases and 2 bases, with 12 bases remaining between them. The CDR3 DNA reads as TGTGCCAGCACCCCCCCCCGAGCCTACGAGCAGTACTTC. Amino acid sequence: CASTPPRAYEQYF.

The chain is built from TRBV20-1 and TRBJ2-1; D is undetermined. This CDR3 is 11 amino acids long. Germline loops: CDR1 DFQATT, CDR2 SNEGSKA (reference sequence). The V and J ends lost 4 bases and 2 bases respectively, with 3 bases between them. The CDR3 DNA is TGCAGTGCTAACCCCTACAATGAGCAGTTCTTC. As protein: CSANPYNEQFF.

This clone was recorded a few times. The chain joins TRBV27 to TRBJ2-3, with 8 bases identical to TRBD1. Germline CDR1 MNHEY, CDR2 SMNVEV (reference sequence). This CDR3 comprises 15 residues. The junction had 9 bases not matched to a gene; V was cut back by 6 bases and J by 4 bases. CDR3 nucleotides: TGTGCCAGCAGAAATTCGGGACAGGTATCAGATACGCAGTATTTT. Its translation: CASRNSGQVSDTQYF.

This chain connects TRBV2 to TRBJ2-1, with 8 bases lining up with TRBD1. CDR1 is SNHLY and CDR2 is FYNNEI in the germline V gene. The CDR3 is made up of 13 amino acids. Trimming took 7 bases from V and 5 from J; bases not matched to a gene: 4. The CDR3 bases are TGTGCCAGCAAGGACAGGGAGAACAATGAGCAGTTCTTC. This codes for CASKDRENNEQFF.

The CDR3 DNA reads TGTGCCTGGACCCACAAGGGAGGAAACACCATATATTTT. Its protein is CAWTHKGGNTIYF. V is TRBV30 and J is TRBJ1-3, with D unclear. In germline, CDR1 is GTSNPN, CDR2 SVGIG (reference sequence). Trimming left V 4 bases short and J 4 bases short, with 11 bases between. The CDR3 length is 13 residues.

This chain joins TRBV5-1 and TRBJ2-7, with D possibly matching TRBD1 (5 bases). Germline CDR1 is SGHRS and CDR2 is YFSETQ. This CDR3 is built from 15 residues. V was shortened by 0 bases and J by 2 bases, with 12 bases between the two germline ends. The CDR3 DNA reads as TGCGCCAGCAGCTTGGGTGGGGCTGGGCCCTACGAGCAGTACTTC. Amino acids: CASSLGGAGPYEQYF. The variable domain in full, completed from reference TRBV5-1 and TRBJ2-7, reads KAGVTQTPRYLIKTRGQQVTLSCSPISGHRSVSWYQQTPGQGLQFLFEYFSETQRNKGNFPGRFSGRQFSNSRSEMNVSTLELGDSALYLCASSLGGAGPYEQYFGPGTRLTVT.

The chain has TRBV7-2 and TRBJ2-7; 8 nucleotides align to TRBD2. The CDR3 sequence is 13 residues long. V was pared by 4 bases and J by 7 bases, with 6 bases of the junction left unmatched. Germline CDR1 reads SGHTA; CDR2 reads FQGNSA. As DNA, the CDR3 is TGTGCCAGCAGCTCGGGACTAGAGGCGGAGCAGTACTTC. This codes for CASSSGLEAEQYF.

This chain uses TRBV28 with TRBJ1-2; D unresolved. This CDR3 has 15 amino acids. Germline values: CDR1 MDHEN, CDR2 SYDVKM. V was clipped by 1 base and J by 7 bases, with 16 bases between them. CDR3 nucleotides: TGTGCCAGCAGTTTATTGCCTCGAGACCCTAGTGGCTACACCTTC. Translated, it gives CASSLLPRDPSGYTF.

The gene calls are TRBV6-1 and TRBJ1-4, with D possibly being TRBD1 (5 bases). This CDR3 is built from 16 residues. The V gene's germline CDR1 is MNHNS and CDR2 SASEGT. Trimming left V 2 bases short and J 3 bases short, with 13 bases between. CDR3 coding DNA: TGTGCCAGCAGTGAACCGAAGGGCAGGGCTAATGAAAAACTGTTTTTT. Encoded protein: CASSEPKGRANEKLFF.

The chain is built from TRBV21-1 and TRBJ1-6; TRBD1 is the table's D call, not checked against the DNA. TRBV21-1 is deemed a pseudogene. This CDR3 is 20 amino acids long. The DNA of the CDR3 is TGTGCCAGCAGCAAACCCAAGGTCCACAGCCCTGGCTCCTATAATTCACCCCTCCACTTT. This gives the protein CASSKPKVHSPGSYNSPLHF.

The chain is built from TRBV7-2 and TRBJ2-7; D call uncertain. With 1 base removed from V and 3 bases from J, the gap between germline ends came to 7 bases. CDR3 size: 13 residues. Per germline, CDR1 SGHTA and CDR2 FQGNSA. The CDR3 DNA sequence: TGTGCCAGCAGCTTAGAGCTGTACTACGAGCAGTACTTC. Protein product: CASSLELYYEQYF.